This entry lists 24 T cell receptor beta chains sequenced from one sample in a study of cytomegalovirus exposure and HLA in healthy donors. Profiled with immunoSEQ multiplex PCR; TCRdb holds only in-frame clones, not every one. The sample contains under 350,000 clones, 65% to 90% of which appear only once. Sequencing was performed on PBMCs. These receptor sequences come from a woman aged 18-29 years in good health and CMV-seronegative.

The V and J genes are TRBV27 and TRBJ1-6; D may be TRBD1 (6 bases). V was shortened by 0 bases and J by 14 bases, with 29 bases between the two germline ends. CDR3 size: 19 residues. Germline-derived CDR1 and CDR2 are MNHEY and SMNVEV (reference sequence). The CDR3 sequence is CASSLSISLGRGARASLHF. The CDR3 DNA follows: TGTGCCAGCAGTTTATCGATCTCGTTGGGCAGGGGCGCCCGGGCGTCCCTCCACTTT.

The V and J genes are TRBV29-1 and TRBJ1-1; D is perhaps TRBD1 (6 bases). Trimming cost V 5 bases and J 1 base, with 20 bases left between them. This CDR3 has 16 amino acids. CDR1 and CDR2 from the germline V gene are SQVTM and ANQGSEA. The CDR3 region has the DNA TGCAGCGTTAACCGCCCAGGGGTGATTGGGAACACTGAAGCTTTCTTT. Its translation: CSVNRPGVIGNTEAFF.

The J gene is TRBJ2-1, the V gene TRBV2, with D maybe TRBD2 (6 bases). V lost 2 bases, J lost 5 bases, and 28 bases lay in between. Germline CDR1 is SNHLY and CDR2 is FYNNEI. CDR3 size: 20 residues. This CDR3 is CASSERSGGTISRINNEQFF. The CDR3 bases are TGTGCCAGCAGTGAAAGGAGTGGCGGGACGATATCACGGATTAACAATGAGCAGTTCTTC.

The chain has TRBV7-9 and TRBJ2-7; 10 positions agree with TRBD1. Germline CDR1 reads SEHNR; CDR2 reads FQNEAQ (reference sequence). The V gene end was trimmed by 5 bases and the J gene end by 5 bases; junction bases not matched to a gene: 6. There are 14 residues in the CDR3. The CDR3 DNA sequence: TGTGCCAGCAGCCTCCGGGACAGGGGCCACGAGCAGTACTTC. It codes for CASSLRDRGHEQYF.

The CDR3 loop is CASSPYKTLSYEQYF. CDR3 nucleotide sequence: TGTGCCAGCAGCCCTTACAAAACCCTCTCCTACGAGCAGTACTTC. The V call is TRBV7-9, the J call TRBJ2-7; D is ambiguous. There are 15 residues in the CDR3. V lost 5 bases and J lost 0, with 14 bases in between. Per germline, CDR1 SEHNR and CDR2 FQNEAQ (reference sequence).

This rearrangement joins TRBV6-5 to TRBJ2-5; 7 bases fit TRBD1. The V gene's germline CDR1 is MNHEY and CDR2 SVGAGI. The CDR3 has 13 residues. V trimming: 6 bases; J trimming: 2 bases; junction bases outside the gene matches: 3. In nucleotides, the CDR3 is TGTGCCAGCAGCAGGGGGTCACAAGAGACCCAGTACTTC. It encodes CASSRGSQETQYF.

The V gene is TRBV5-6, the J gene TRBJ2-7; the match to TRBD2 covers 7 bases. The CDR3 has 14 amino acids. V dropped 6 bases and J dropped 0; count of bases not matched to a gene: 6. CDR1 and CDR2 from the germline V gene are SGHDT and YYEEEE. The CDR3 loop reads CASTSSGSSYEQYF. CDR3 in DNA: TGTGCCAGCACGTCTAGCGGTAGCTCCTACGAGCAGTACTTC.

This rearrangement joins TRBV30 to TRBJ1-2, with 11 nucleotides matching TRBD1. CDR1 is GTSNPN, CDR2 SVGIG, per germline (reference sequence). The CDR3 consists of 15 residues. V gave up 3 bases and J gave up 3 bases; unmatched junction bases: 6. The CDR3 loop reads CAWSFGQGAYYGYTF. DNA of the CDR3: TGTGCCTGGAGCTTCGGACAGGGGGCCTACTATGGCTACACCTTC. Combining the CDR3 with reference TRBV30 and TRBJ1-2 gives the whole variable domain SQTIHQWPATLVQPVGSPLSLECTVEGTSNPNLYWYRQAAGRGLQLLFYSVGIGQISSEVPQNLSASRPQDRQFILSSKKLLLSDSGFYLCAWSFGQGAYYGYTFGSGTRLTVV.

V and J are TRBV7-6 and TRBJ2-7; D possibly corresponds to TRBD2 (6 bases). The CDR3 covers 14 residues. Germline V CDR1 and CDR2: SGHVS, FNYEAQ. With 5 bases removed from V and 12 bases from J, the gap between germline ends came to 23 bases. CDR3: CASSLWDGAGGTYF. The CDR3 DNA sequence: TGTGCCAGCAGCCTATGGGACGGAGCCGGGGGTACGTACTTC.

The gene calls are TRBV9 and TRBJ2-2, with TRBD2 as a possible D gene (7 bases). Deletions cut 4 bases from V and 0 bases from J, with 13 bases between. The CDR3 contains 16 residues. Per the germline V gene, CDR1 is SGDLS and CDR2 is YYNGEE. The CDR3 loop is CASSPVGGPNTGELFF. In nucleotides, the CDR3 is TGTGCCAGCAGCCCAGTGGGGGGGCCGAACACCGGGGAGCTGTTTTTT.

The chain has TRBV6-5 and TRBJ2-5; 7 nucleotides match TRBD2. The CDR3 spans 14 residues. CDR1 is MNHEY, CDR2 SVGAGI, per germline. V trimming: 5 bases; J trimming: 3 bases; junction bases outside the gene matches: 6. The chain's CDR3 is CASSDLGGKETQYF. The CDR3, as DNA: TGTGCCAGCAGTGATCTGGGAGGGAAAGAGACCCAGTACTTC.

CDR3 in DNA: TGTGCCAGCAGTCGACGGGGACAGGGGTCCTACGAGCAGTACTTC. Translating it yields CASSRRGQGSYEQYF. The gene calls are TRBV7-2 and TRBJ2-7, with 10 bases aligning to TRBD1. The J segment lost 1 base and the V segment lost 6 bases, leaving 6 bases of the junction unmatched. This CDR3 has 15 residues. Germline CDR1 SGHTA, CDR2 FQGNSA.

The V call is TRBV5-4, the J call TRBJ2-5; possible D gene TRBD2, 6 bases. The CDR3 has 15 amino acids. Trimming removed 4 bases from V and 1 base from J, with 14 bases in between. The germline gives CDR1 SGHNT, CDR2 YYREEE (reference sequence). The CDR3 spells CASSGTRLVQETQYF. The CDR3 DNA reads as TGTGCCAGCAGCGGGACTCGACTAGTCCAAGAGACCCAGTACTTC.

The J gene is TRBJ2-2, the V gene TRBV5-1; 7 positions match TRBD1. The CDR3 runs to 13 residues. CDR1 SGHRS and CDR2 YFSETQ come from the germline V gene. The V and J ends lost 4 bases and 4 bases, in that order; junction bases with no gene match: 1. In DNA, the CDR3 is TGCGCCAGCAGCCAGGGGGTCACCGGGGAGCTGTTTTTT. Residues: CASSQGVTGELFF.

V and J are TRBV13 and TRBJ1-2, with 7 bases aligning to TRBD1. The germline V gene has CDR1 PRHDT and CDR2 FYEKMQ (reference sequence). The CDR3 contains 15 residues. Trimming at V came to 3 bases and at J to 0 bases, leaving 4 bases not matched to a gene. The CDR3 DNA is TGTGCCAGCAGCTTCATCGGACAGGCTAACTATGGCTACACCTTC. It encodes CASSFIGQANYGYTF.

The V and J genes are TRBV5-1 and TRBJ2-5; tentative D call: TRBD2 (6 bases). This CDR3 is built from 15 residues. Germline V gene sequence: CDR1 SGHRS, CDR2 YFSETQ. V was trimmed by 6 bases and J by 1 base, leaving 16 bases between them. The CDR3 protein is CASMLRDLSQETQYF. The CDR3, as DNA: TGCGCCAGCATGTTGAGGGACTTGAGCCAAGAGACCCAGTACTTC. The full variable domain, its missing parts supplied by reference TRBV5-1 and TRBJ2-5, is KAGVTQTPRYLIKTRGQQVTLSCSPISGHRSVSWYQQTPGQGLQFLFEYFSETQRNKGNFPGRFSGRQFSNSRSEMNVSTLELGDSALYLCASMLRDLSQETQYFGPGTRLLVL.

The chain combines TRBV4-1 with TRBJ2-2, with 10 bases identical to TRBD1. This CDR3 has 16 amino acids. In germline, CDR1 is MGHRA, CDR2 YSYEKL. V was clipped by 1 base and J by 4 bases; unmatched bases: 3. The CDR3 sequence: CASSQGGTGATGELFF. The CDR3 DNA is TGCGCCAGCAGCCAAGGAGGGACAGGGGCCACCGGGGAGCTGTTTTTT.

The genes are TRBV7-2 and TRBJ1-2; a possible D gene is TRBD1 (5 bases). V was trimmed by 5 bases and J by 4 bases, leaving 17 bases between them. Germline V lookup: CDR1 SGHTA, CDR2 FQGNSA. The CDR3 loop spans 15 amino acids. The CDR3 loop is CASSLGLSRVYGYTF. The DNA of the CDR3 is TGTGCCAGCAGCCTGGGACTGTCGAGGGTCTATGGCTACACCTTC.

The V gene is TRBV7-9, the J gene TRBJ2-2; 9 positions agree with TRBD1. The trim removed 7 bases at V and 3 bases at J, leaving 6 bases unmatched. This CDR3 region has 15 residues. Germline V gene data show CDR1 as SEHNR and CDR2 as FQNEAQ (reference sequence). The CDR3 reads CASTEGTGYTGELFF. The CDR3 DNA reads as TGTGCCAGCACCGAGGGGACAGGGTACACCGGGGAGCTGTTTTTT.

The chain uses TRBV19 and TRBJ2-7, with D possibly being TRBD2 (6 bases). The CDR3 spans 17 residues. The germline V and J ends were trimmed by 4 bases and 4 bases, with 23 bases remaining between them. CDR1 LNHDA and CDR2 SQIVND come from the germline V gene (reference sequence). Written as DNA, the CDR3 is TGTGCCAGTAGTAATCGTGGAGGAGGGAGTTTGGGGTACGAGCAGTACTTC. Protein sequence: CASSNRGGGSLGYEQYF.

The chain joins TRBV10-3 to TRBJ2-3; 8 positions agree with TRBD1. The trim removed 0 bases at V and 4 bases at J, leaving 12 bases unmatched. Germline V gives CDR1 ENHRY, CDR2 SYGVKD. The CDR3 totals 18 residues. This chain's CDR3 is CAISESTRGTGGSDTQYF. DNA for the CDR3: TGTGCCATCAGTGAGTCGACTCGGGGAACAGGGGGGTCAGATACGCAGTATTTT.

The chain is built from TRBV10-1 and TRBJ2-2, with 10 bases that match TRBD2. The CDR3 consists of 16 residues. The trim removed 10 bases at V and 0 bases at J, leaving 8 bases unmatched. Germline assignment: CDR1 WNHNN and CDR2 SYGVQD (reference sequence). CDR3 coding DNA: TGCGCCACCACTGGACTAGCGGAGGCGAACACCGGGGAGCTGTTTTTT. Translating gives CATTGLAEANTGELFF.

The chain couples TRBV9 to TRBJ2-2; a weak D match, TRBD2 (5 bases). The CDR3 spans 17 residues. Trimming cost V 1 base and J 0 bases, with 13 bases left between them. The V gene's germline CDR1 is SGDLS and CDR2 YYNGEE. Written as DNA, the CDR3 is TGTGCCAGCAGCGTAAGAGGGCGGACTTCGAACACCGGGGAGCTGTTTTTT. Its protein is CASSVRGRTSNTGELFF.

The CDR3 here is CASSFVMNTEAFF. In DNA form, the CDR3 reads TGTGCCAGTAGTTTCGTTATGAACACTGAAGCTTTCTTT. The rearrangement joins TRBV19 to TRBJ1-1; no firm D call. CDR3 length: 13 amino acids. CDR1 is LNHDA and CDR2 is SQIVND in the germline V gene (reference sequence). Trimming removed 5 bases at V and 0 bases at J, with 7 bases between.